This T cell receptor (beta chain) was captured in a study of T-cell reconstitution after alpha-beta-depleted transplantation in children (dated by TCRdb to 2016 to 2017). For the wider study: Using TCR repertoire profiling, the study quantitatively followed how T-cell immune reconstitution unfolded in children after TCRalphabeta/CD19-depleted allogeneic hematopoietic cell transplantation. Overall study results and their limits: Over the following months the frequencies of hyperexpanded clones went down, and after one year T-cell counts and TCRbeta diversity were mostly credited to newly produced T cells. In some patients, high TCRbeta diversity at day 60 was attributed to recipient T cells and intrathymic progenitors that had survived conditioning. The apparently early alphabetaT-cell count recovery about two months after transplant was reportedly dependent on only several hundred rapidly expanded clones derived from non-depleted graft cells.

The meaning of the sample's treatment or condition label: allogeneic hematopoietic cell transplantation with graft depleted of TCRalphabeta T cells and CD19 B cells. The transplant recipients were children given TCRalphabeta/CD19-depleted allogeneic hematopoietic cell grafts. V lost 2 bases and J lost 2 bases; the stretch between them is 10 bases long. CDR1 and CDR2 are read off the germline V gene as SGHTA and FQGNSA. Its CDR3 holds 14 amino acids, cysteine through valine. Left in the record is the CDR3 DNA by itself, 42 bases read in frame from the first base. This clonotype was recorded many times. What this receptor recognizes is not known. No base-level quality is on record; no much larger clone is a single base apart. Libraries were constructed by PCR. This sample was sequenced with an Illumina HiSeq 2500. To normalize quantification of the TCRbeta repertoire, the TCR libraries were built with molecular barcoding that relied on unique molecular identifiers. TCRdb reprocessing: public reads trimmed at Q25 with fastp, clones called with MiXCR, in-frame beta chains kept. Duplicate CDR3 protein sequences are folded into a single record with the most common DNA and genes. The table for this sample lists over 150,000 distinct CDR3 sequences; over 8.5% of them were counted only once. The ten largest account for over 10% of the sample.

The sequence links TRBV7-2 to TRBJ2-7; the D gene may be TRBD1 or TRBD2, since each aligns over 5 bases. This TCR came from a boy aged 2-15 years with acute myeloid leukemia, due to receive a stem cell transplant. Sample: PBMCs, taken before TCRalphabeta/CD19-depleted stem cell transplant. The CDR3 region reads CASSLFGDPYEQYV. The DNA sequence is as follows: TGTGCCAGCAGCTTATTTGGGGACCCCTACGAGCAGTACGTC.